These 32 T cell receptor beta chains were sequenced from one sample in a study of T cell clonality in common variable immunodeficiency. Repertoires were generated with immunoSEQ multiplex PCR, while TCRdb's copy carries only in-frame clones and drops some. The repertoire consists of tens of thousands of clones, none detected only once. The sequenced sample consisted of peripheral blood mononuclear cells. These receptors came from a person aged 18 to 75 in good health.

In this sample, this clone turned up a few times. The missing CDR3 end, 3 residues past where the read stops, is filled in from the germline J gene. V is TRBV19 and J is TRBJ1-1; D not resolved. The CDR3 loop spans 12 amino acids. Germline V gene data show CDR1 as LNHDA and CDR2 as SQIVND (reference sequence). V shed 5 bases and J shed 1 base, with 5 bases lying between them. CDR3 DNA (partial): TGTGCCAGTAGTGACACGAACACTGAA. This codes for CASSDTNTE. Given in full, the CDR3 is CASSDTNTEAFF. Looking up the rest from reference TRBV19 and TRBJ1-1 gives the full variable domain: DGGITQSPKYLFRKEGQNVTLSCEQNLNHDAMYWYRQDPGQGLRLIYYSQIVNDFQKGDIAEGYSVSREKKESFPLTVTSAQKNPTAFYLCASSDTNTEAFFGQGTRLTVV.

This clone showed up many times. The CDR3 is CASSERDRVHTNYGYTF. The covered CDR3 bases are TGTGCCAGCAGTGAACGGGACAGAGTCCACACTAACTATGGC. This sequence joins TRBV6-1 and TRBJ1-2, with 7 positions matching TRBD1. The sequence runs out 3 residues before the end of the CDR3; the remainder is reconstructed from the germline J gene. V was pared by 2 bases and J by 0 bases, with 9 bases of the junction left unmatched. CDR3 length: 17 residues. Per the germline V gene, CDR1 is MNHNS and CDR2 is SASEGT.

This clone was detected only a few times. The read finishes 3 residues shy of the CDR3 end, and the germline J gene is used to complete it. V is TRBV7-9 and J is TRBJ2-3; 7 nucleotides match TRBD2. V trimming: 5 bases; J trimming: 2 bases; junction bases outside the gene matches: 7. CDR1 SEHNR and CDR2 FQNEAQ come from the germline V gene (reference sequence). The CDR3 consists of 15 residues. The CDR3: CASSPMGGVTDTQYF. CDR3 DNA (partial): TGTGCCAGCAGCCCCATGGGGGGGGTCACAGATACG.

At least ten counts were recorded for this clone. The read is 3 residues too short to cover the CDR3 end, so that end is filled in from the germline J gene. The rearrangement uses TRBV18 and TRBJ2-7, with TRBD1 matching over 7 bases. The CDR3 is 17 amino acids. The junction had 11 bases not matched to a gene; V was cut back by 1 base and J by 2 bases. Germline CDR1 and CDR2: KGHSH and LQKENI. CDR3 bases read: TGTGCCAGCTCACCACTCCATACTAGACAGGGCACCTACGAG. It translates to CASSPLHTRQGTYE. The CDR3 as a whole reads CASSPLHTRQGTYEQYF.

This clone was picked up many times. The part of the CDR3 DNA that was read is TGTGCCAGCAGCCCACCTCGGGGAGAGACC. This encodes CASSPPRGET. The whole CDR3 is CASSPPRGETQYF. This chain joins TRBV12-3 or TRBV12-4 and TRBJ2-5; D may be TRBD2 (5 bases). The CDR3 end lies 3 residues beyond the end of the read and is filled in from the germline J gene. The CDR3 consists of 13 residues. V was trimmed by 6 bases and J by 4 bases, leaving 12 bases between them.

The sample holds many counts of this clone. The CDR3 end lies 3 residues beyond the end of the read and is filled in from the germline J gene. The chain links TRBV30 to TRBJ1-2; TRBD1 aligns across 7 bases. The trim removed 3 bases at V and 4 bases at J, leaving 11 bases unmatched. The CDR3 is 15 amino acids. Germline V lookup: CDR1 GTSNPN, CDR2 SVGIG (reference sequence). CDR3: CAWRLQGPPIYGYTF. The DNA read from the CDR3 is TGTGCCTGGAGGTTACAGGGGCCACCAATCTATGGC.

In its sample, this clone was seen many times. A junction end diverges from the germline sequence, so it may reflect a read error. The CDR3 end is not reached by the read, which stops 3 residues before it; the germline J gene fills it in. V usage is TRBV7-7 and J usage is TRBJ2-5; 7 nucleotides match TRBD1. Germline assignment: CDR1 SSHAT and CDR2 FNYEAQ (reference sequence). This CDR3 is built from 15 residues. The sequenced part of the CDR3 DNA is TGTGCTAGCAGCCTCGGGACAGCCCGACAAGAGACC. Encoded protein: CASSLGTARQET. The entire CDR3 sequence reads CASSLGTARQETQYF.

This clone was counted at least ten times. The read finishes 3 residues shy of the CDR3 end, and the germline J gene is used to complete it. The rearrangement links TRBV20-1 to TRBJ1-5; 7 nucleotides match TRBD1. J lost 6 bases, V lost 6 bases, and 14 bases had no gene match. The CDR3 extends over 15 amino acids. Germline CDR1 DFQATT, CDR2 SNEGSKA (reference sequence). CDR3 bases read: TGCAGTGCGAAAGACAGGGAGGTCGTCAGTCAGCCC. Encoded protein: CSAKDREVVSQP. The complete CDR3 reads CSAKDREVVSQPQHF.

This clone was observed a few times. Sequencing ends 3 residues short of the CDR3 end; the germline J gene provides the rest. The chain recombines TRBV20-1 with TRBJ1-4, with D unclear. This CDR3 comprises 14 residues. Germline CDR1 and CDR2: DFQATT and SNEGSKA (reference sequence). With 3 bases removed from V and 0 bases from J, the gap between germline ends came to 8 bases. The DNA read from the CDR3 is TGCAGTGCTAGTTCGCACTCAACTAATGAAAAA. Translated: CSASSHSTNEK. The full-length CDR3 reads as CSASSHSTNEKLFF.

This clone was seen repeatedly, ten times or more. The observed sequence ends 3 residues before the CDR3 terminus, with the missing tail filled in from the germline J gene. The rearrangement joins TRBV6-1 to TRBJ1-2; D uncertain. CDR3 length equals 15 residues. With 0 bases removed from V and 6 bases from J, the gap between germline ends came to 14 bases. Germline assignment: CDR1 MNHNS and CDR2 SASEGT. CDR3 protein: CASSEALSQFHGYTF. Incomplete CDR3 DNA: TGTGCCAGCAGTGAAGCCTTGAGTCAGTTCCATGGC.

There are many counts of this clone. The covered CDR3 bases are TGTGCCAGCAGCTTATCCCTCCCGAACAGGGGAGTCTACGAG. Its translation is CASSLSLPNRGVYE. The complete CDR3 sequence is CASSLSLPNRGVYEQYF. V and J are TRBV7-6 and TRBJ2-7; 7 nucleotides match TRBD1. The CDR3 end is not reached by the read, which stops 3 residues before it; the germline J gene fills it in. Germline trimming cut 2 bases from V and 3 bases from J; bases unmatched to any gene: 13. CDR3 length: 17 amino acids. CDR1 is SGHVS and CDR2 is FNYEAQ in the germline V gene.

This clone was detected a few times. CDR3 region: CSAQFQGAWETYTF. The sequenced CDR3 bases are TGCAGTGCTCAATTTCAGGGGGCATGGGAGACC. The V gene is TRBV20-1, the J gene TRBJ1-2; 8 nucleotides match TRBD1. The CDR3 is cut off 3 residues early in the read; its end comes from the germline J gene. The CDR3 is made up of 14 amino acids. The germline V gene has CDR1 DFQATT and CDR2 SNEGSKA (reference sequence).

This clone has only a few counts. The DNA ends 3 residues before the CDR3 does, and the rest of the CDR3 is filled in from the germline J gene. The V and J genes are TRBV19 and TRBJ1-2; D unresolved. Germline CDR1 is LNHDA and CDR2 is SQIVND (reference sequence). This CDR3 is built from 12 residues. CDR3 amino acids: CASRPLAGNYTF. The sequenced part of the CDR3 DNA is TGTGCCAGTAGGCCCCTAGCGGGCAAC.

In this sample, this clone turned up a few times. The read terminates 3 residues ahead of where the CDR3 ends, so the germline J gene completes it. The J gene is TRBJ1-5, the V gene TRBV10-2; 7 positions agree with TRBD1. The CDR3 is 17 amino acids. V was clipped by 7 bases and J by 3 bases; unmatched bases: 15. CDR1 is WSHSY and CDR2 is SAAADI in the germline V gene. CDR3 bases read: TGCGCCAGCACGACGGGGAGTTTGACAGGGATCAATCAGCCC. Residues: CASTTGSLTGINQP. The entire CDR3 reads CASTTGSLTGINQPQHF.

This clone has at least ten counts. The observed sequence ends 3 residues before the CDR3 terminus, with the missing tail filled in from the germline J gene. The gene calls are TRBV7-7 and TRBJ2-5; 8 bases line up with TRBD1. Germline values: CDR1 SSHAT, CDR2 FNYEAQ (reference sequence). The CDR3 consists of 13 residues. Losses at the gene ends were 4 bases for V and 3 bases for J; bases not matched to a gene: 1. The CDR3 bases that were read are TGTGCCAGCAGCTCACAGGGGGAAGAGACC. Translating it yields CASSSQGEET. The CDR3, in full, reads CASSSQGEETQYF.

This clone was seen repeatedly, ten times or more. The DNA ends 3 residues before the CDR3 does, and the rest of the CDR3 is filled in from the germline J gene. This chain links TRBV27 with TRBJ2-1, with D perhaps TRBD1 (6 bases). This CDR3 has 16 residues. Per germline, CDR1 MNHEY and CDR2 SMNVEV (reference sequence). With 5 bases removed from V and 0 bases from J, the gap between germline ends came to 14 bases. CDR3 DNA, as far as it was read: TGTGCCAGCAGTAGATTAGACAGGTACTCCTACAATGAG. This encodes CASSRLDRYSYNE. From start to end, the CDR3 is CASSRLDRYSYNEQFF.

Ten or more counts support this clone. The CDR3 end lies 3 residues beyond the end of the read and is filled in from the germline J gene. This chain connects TRBV9 to TRBJ2-7, with D uncertain. Trimming took 0 bases from V and 1 from J, leaving 8 bases between them. The CDR3 covers 14 residues. The germline V gene encodes CDR1 SGDLS and CDR2 YYNGEE. The DNA read from the CDR3 is TGTGCCAGCAGCGTAGATAACTTGTCCTACGAG. Protein product: CASSVDNLSYE. The entire CDR3 protein reads CASSVDNLSYEQYF.

This clone showed up many times. Read coverage stops 3 residues before the CDR3 terminus; the germline J gene supplies the remainder. The chain couples TRBV7-2 to TRBJ2-7; 7 nucleotides match TRBD2. Trimming removed 2 bases from V and 6 bases from J; junction bases left unmatched: 7. The CDR3 is 14 amino acids. Germline CDR1 reads SGHTA; CDR2 reads FQGNSA. The CDR3 spells CASSLNGGTLEQYF. Incomplete CDR3 DNA: TGTGCCAGCAGCTTAAACGGGGGGACTCTCGAG.

This clone has a count of ten or more. The read stops 3 residues short of the end of the CDR3; the missing end is completed from the germline J gene. V usage is TRBV18 and J usage is TRBJ1-1, with D possibly matching TRBD1 (5 bases). The germline V and J ends were trimmed by 5 bases and 0 bases, with 10 bases remaining between them. CDR1 and CDR2 from the germline V gene are KGHSH and LQKENI. There are 14 residues in the CDR3. The CDR3 loop reads CASSSKTVNTEAFF. The part of the CDR3 DNA that was read is TGTGCCAGCTCATCCAAGACAGTGAACACTGAA.

This clone was counted many times. Sequencing ends 3 residues short of the CDR3 end; the germline J gene provides the rest. The chain has TRBV28 and TRBJ1-5; 9 positions agree with TRBD1. Trimming took 6 bases from V and 3 from J; bases not matched to a gene: 6. CDR1 and CDR2 (germline): MDHEN, SYDVKM. The CDR3 sequence is 15 residues long. The sequenced CDR3 bases are TGTGCCAGCAGCTCGGACAGGGGACCCAATCAGCCC. It translates to CASSSDRGPNQP. The CDR3 reads in full as CASSSDRGPNQPQHF.

This clone has a handful of counts. Read data end 3 residues before the CDR3 end; the end is taken from the germline J gene. The V and J genes are TRBV19 and TRBJ2-2; tentatively, D is TRBD1 (6 bases). The CDR3 runs to 15 residues. Germline V gene sequence: CDR1 LNHDA, CDR2 SQIVND (reference sequence). Between the trimmed V and J ends, which lost 6 bases and 2 bases, there was a span of 13 bases. The sequenced CDR3 bases are TGTGCCAGTAGCCCGAACAGGGTTAACACCGGGGAG. Protein product: CASSPNRVNTGE. The entire CDR3 protein reads CASSPNRVNTGELFF. Together with reference TRBV19 and TRBJ2-2, the CDR3 gives the full variable domain: DGGITQSPKYLFRKEGQNVTLSCEQNLNHDAMYWYRQDPGQGLRLIYYSQIVNDFQKGDIAEGYSVSREKKESFPLTVTSAQKNPTAFYLCASSPNRVNTGELFFGEGSRLTVL.

Many counts were recorded for this clone. The CDR3 end falls 3 residues outside the read, so it is completed with the germline J gene. The chain is built from TRBV5-4 and TRBJ1-1; 8 nucleotides line up with TRBD1. This CDR3 contains 16 residues. With V trimmed by 1 base and J by 1 base, 6 bases remained unmatched. Germline CDR1 reads SGHNT; CDR2 reads YYREEE (reference sequence). The part of the CDR3 DNA that was read is TGTGCCAGCAGCTTGAGGCAGGGGGCGGGGAACACTGAA. Amino acid sequence: CASSLRQGAGNTE. The whole CDR3 region reads CASSLRQGAGNTEAFF. Full variable domain (rest looked up from reference TRBV5-4 and TRBJ1-1): ETGVTQSPTHLIKTRGQQVTLRCSSQSGHNTVSWYQQALGQGPQFIFQYYREEENGRGNFPPRFSGLQFPNYSSELNVNALELDDSALYLCASSLRQGAGNTEAFFGQGTRLTVV.

This clone has a count of ten or more. CDR3 region: CASSQRQGGYNEQFF. Incomplete CDR3 DNA: TGTGCCAGCAGCCAGAGACAGGGGGGGTACAATGAG. The chain is built from TRBV3-1 (or the pseudogene TRBV3-2) and TRBJ2-1, with 9 nucleotides matching TRBD1. The CDR3 end lies 3 residues beyond the end of the read and is filled in from the germline J gene. Germline V lookup: CDR1 LGHDT, CDR2 YNNKEL (reference sequence). The V segment lost 3 bases and the J segment 4 bases; nucleotides outside the gene matches: 4. The CDR3 consists of 15 residues.

This clone was seen repeatedly, ten times or more. Read sequence stops 3 residues before the CDR3 end, and the germline J gene provides the missing end. V and J are TRBV4-1 and TRBJ2-2; perhaps TRBD1 as D (5 bases). V was clipped by 8 bases and J by 0 bases, with 16 bases between them. Germline V gives CDR1 MGHRA, CDR2 YSYEKL. This CDR3 is built from 16 residues. The covered CDR3 bases are TGCGCCAGCGTCCCCGCAACAGGACCGAACACCGGGGAG. The encoded protein is CASVPATGPNTGE. The CDR3 as a whole reads CASVPATGPNTGELFF.

This clone has a count of ten or more. From the germline J gene comes the end of the CDR3, since the read stops 3 residues before it. This sequence joins TRBV29-1 and TRBJ2-1; the match to TRBD1 covers 7 bases. The V segment lost 4 bases and the J segment 7 bases; nucleotides outside the gene matches: 4. The CDR3 totals 12 residues. Germline assignment: CDR1 SQVTM and CDR2 ANQGSEA. The CDR3 region is CSVGSQGNEQFF. CDR3 bases read: TGCAGCGTTGGGTCACAGGGGAATGAG.

This clone was recorded at least ten times. The read terminates 3 residues before the CDR3 end, so the remaining end is supplied by the germline J gene. V is TRBV29-1 and J is TRBJ2-3; 10 bases are a match to TRBD2. CDR1 and CDR2 (germline): SQVTM, ANQGSEA. After removal of 3 bases from V and 3 bases from J, the junction contained 15 bases not matched to a gene. The CDR3 contains 18 residues. CDR3 sequence reads: CSVEPSGGVRVRTDTQYF. The part of the CDR3 DNA that was read is TGCAGCGTTGAGCCTAGCGGGGGAGTTCGGGTGAGAACAGATACG.

This clone showed up many times. Read coverage stops 3 residues before the CDR3 terminus; the germline J gene supplies the remainder. The chain joins TRBV6-4 to TRBJ2-3, with TRBD1 as a possible D gene (6 bases). The CDR3 runs to 14 residues. V was trimmed by 10 bases and J by 0 bases, leaving 14 bases between them. Per the germline V gene, CDR1 is MRHNA and CDR2 is SNTAGT. The CDR3 loop is CATSRGGSTDTQYF. Partial CDR3 DNA: TGTGCCACCTCCCGAGGGGGAAGCACAGATACG.

This clone was recorded many times. The read finishes 3 residues shy of the CDR3 end, and the germline J gene is used to complete it. The rearrangement joins TRBV19 to TRBJ1-1, with D possibly being TRBD1 (5 bases). Between the trimmed V and J ends, which lost 9 bases and 4 bases, there was a span of 15 bases. CDR3 length: 13 amino acids. Germline V gene sequence: CDR1 LNHDA, CDR2 SQIVND (reference sequence). The sequenced CDR3 bases are TGTGCCAGCCCCTCCCCAGGGAGCACTGAA. Translated, it gives CASPSPGSTE. The entire CDR3 sequence reads CASPSPGSTEAFF.

This clone was counted many times. Sequencing ends 3 residues short of the CDR3 end; the germline J gene provides the rest. The chain employs TRBV5-4 and TRBJ2-7; 11 nucleotides agree with TRBD2. This CDR3 spans 15 amino acids. Per the germline V gene, CDR1 is SGHNT and CDR2 is YYREEE (reference sequence). V lost 1 base and J lost 4; bases outside the gene matches: 4. This CDR3 reads CASSLSSGGVYEQYF. The CDR3 bases that were read are TGTGCCAGCAGCTTGAGTAGCGGGGGGGTATACGAG.

This clone has at least ten counts. The read terminates 3 residues before the CDR3 end, so the remaining end is supplied by the germline J gene. The chain joins TRBV5-1 to TRBJ2-7; 7 nucleotides align to TRBD1. The V and J ends lost 4 bases and 3 bases, in that order; junction bases with no gene match: 10. The CDR3 consists of 15 residues. The germline CDR1 and CDR2 sequences are SGHRS and YFSETQ. The chain's CDR3 is CASSLGQSKLYEQYF. Partial CDR3 DNA: TGCGCCAGCAGCCTGGGACAGTCAAAACTCTACGAG.

This clone was detected many times. Read sequence stops 3 residues before the CDR3 end, and the germline J gene provides the missing end. The chain links TRBV20-1 to TRBJ2-2; 9 nucleotides match TRBD1. The CDR3 sequence is 15 residues long. The V and J ends lost 3 bases and 3 bases, in that order; junction bases with no gene match: 5. Germline V gene sequence: CDR1 DFQATT, CDR2 SNEGSKA (reference sequence). The DNA read from the CDR3 is TGCAGTGCTAGGGGACAGGGTTCTTACACCGGGGAG. This gives the protein CSARGQGSYTGE. The entire CDR3 is CSARGQGSYTGELFF.

The table lists this clone with many counts. The read finishes 3 residues shy of the CDR3 end, and the germline J gene is used to complete it. This chain connects TRBV19 to TRBJ2-7; TRBD1 matches at 10 bases. Germline CDR1 is LNHDA and CDR2 is SQIVND (reference sequence). The CDR3 has 14 residues. The ends lost 4 bases at V and 2 bases at J; junction bases unmatched: 2. CDR3 DNA, as far as it was read: TGTGCCAGTAGTAGGACAGGGGGTCCCTACGAG. As protein: CASSRTGGPYE. The CDR3 as a whole reads CASSRTGGPYEQYF.